These 20 T cell receptor beta chains were all obtained from the same sample, sequenced in a study of shared clonotypes between healthy human individuals. Assay: immunoSEQ multiplex PCR; the TCRdb copy retains only in-frame clones and omits some. The sample records about 680,000 clones, around 72% being singletons. Material for sequencing was memory CD4+ T cells sorted from blood. As to subset: CD45RA-negative fraction. The receptors were sampled from a woman in her twenties or thirties in good health.

The sample holds a few counts of this clone. V usage is TRBV2 and J usage is TRBJ2-1, with TRBD2 matching 7 bases. Germline loops: CDR1 SNHLY, CDR2 FYNNEI. The CDR3 sequence is 17 residues long. The ends lost 2 bases at V and 5 bases at J; junction bases unmatched: 12. CDR3 in amino acids: CASSERVAGYINNEQFF. The CDR3, as DNA: TGTGCCAGCAGTGAACGGGTAGCGGGTTACATTAACAATGAGCAGTTCTTC. Supplemented by reference TRBV2 and TRBJ2-1, the full variable domain reads EPEVTQTPSHQVTQMGQEVILRCVPISNHLYFYWYRQILGQKVEFLVSFYNNEISEKSEIFDDQFSVERPDGSNFTLKIRSTKLEDSAMYFCASSERVAGYINNEQFFGPGTRLTVL.

This clone was observed once. The chain combines TRBV7-3 with TRBJ2-6; 11 bases are a match to TRBD1. This CDR3 is 18 amino acids long. Trimming took 2 bases from V and 2 from J; bases not matched to a gene: 5. Germline CDR1 and CDR2: SGHTA and FQGTGA. CDR3 DNA sequence: TGTGCCAGCAGCTTATTCGGGACAGGGGGAACTGGGGCCAACGTCCTGACTTTC. Translating gives CASSLFGTGGTGANVLTF.

This sequence joins TRBV27 and TRBJ2-1; TRBD2 aligns across 9 bases. With 7 bases clipped from V and 9 bases from J, the junction kept 22 bases outside the gene matches. Looked up from germline, CDR1 is MNHEY and CDR2 is SMNVEV (reference sequence). CDR3 length: 18 amino acids. The CDR3 DNA follows: TGTGCCAGCAACCTAGGGGCTAGCGGGATAGCATACGGTGGTGAGCAGTTCTTC. Its protein is CASNLGASGIAYGGEQFF.

This chain's CDR3 is CASSWRTGGFYGYTF. CDR3 DNA: TGTGCCAGCAGCTGGCGGACAGGGGGCTTCTATGGCTACACCTTC. The rearrangement links TRBV5-5 to TRBJ1-2; 11 bases match TRBD1. Germline assignment: CDR1 SGHKS and CDR2 YYEKEE (reference sequence). V shed 3 bases, J shed 4 bases, and the junction held 5 bases outside the gene matches. This CDR3 is built from 15 residues.

This clone was seen a single time. The rearrangement uses TRBV4-1 and TRBJ2-3, with D unresolved. CDR3 length: 13 residues. Germline assignment: CDR1 MGHRA and CDR2 YSYEKL. Trimming took off 3 bases at V and 2 bases at J, with 6 bases between the two ends. The CDR3 DNA is TGCGCCAGCAGCCACCCGGACACAGATACGCAGTATTTT. It encodes CASSHPDTDTQYF.

The J gene is TRBJ2-7, the V gene TRBV28; D is possibly TRBD1 (6 bases). The germline V gene has CDR1 MDHEN and CDR2 SYDVKM. CDR3 size: 15 residues. Between the trimmed V and J ends, which lost 6 bases and 1 base, there was a span of 16 bases. CDR3 DNA: TGTGCCAGCAGGCTACAGGGTGGAGGTTCCTACGAGCAGTACTTC. It is translated as CASRLQGGGSYEQYF.

V is TRBV5-1 and J is TRBJ2-1, with 14 bases aligning to TRBD2. The V gene end was trimmed by 3 bases and the J gene end by 8 bases; junction bases not matched to a gene: 7. This CDR3 has 16 residues. CDR1 SGHRS and CDR2 YFSETQ come from the germline V gene. The CDR3 sequence: CASSWPGTSGRHEQFF. CDR3 coding DNA: TGCGCCAGCAGCTGGCCCGGGACTAGCGGGAGACATGAGCAGTTCTTC.

The J gene is TRBJ1-2, the V gene TRBV18; perhaps TRBD1 as D (6 bases). Germline assignment: CDR1 KGHSH and CDR2 LQKENI. V shed 6 bases and J shed 2 bases, with 10 bases lying between them. The CDR3 runs to 13 residues. CDR3 sequence (DNA): TGTGCCAGCTCGCGGACAGACAACTATGGCTACACCTTC. It specifies CASSRTDNYGYTF. Looking up the rest from reference TRBV18 and TRBJ1-2 gives the full variable domain: NAGVMQNPRHLVRRRGQEARLRCSPMKGHSHVYWYRQLPEEGLKFMVYLQKENIIDESGMPKERFSAEFPKEGPSILRIQQVVRGDSAAYFCASSRTDNYGYTFGSGTRLTVV.

J is TRBJ2-7 and V is TRBV2; a weak D match, TRBD1 (6 bases). This CDR3 region has 12 residues. Looked up from germline, CDR1 is SNHLY and CDR2 is FYNNEI. The V and J ends lost 5 bases and 7 bases respectively, with 12 bases between them. The CDR3 sequence is CASSRDMGEQYF. In nucleotides, the CDR3 is TGTGCCAGCAGTAGGGACATGGGGGAGCAGTACTTC.

This chain connects TRBV12-2 to TRBJ1-1. TRBV12-2 is marked as a pseudogene. CDR3 size: 14 residues. CDR3 in amino acids: CASRLATPGTEAFF. The CDR3, as DNA: TGTGCAAGTCGCTTAGCCACCCCGGGGACTGAAGCTTTCTTT.

The chain recombines TRBV5-1 with TRBJ2-1; possibly TRBD2 for D (5 bases). The CDR3 covers 13 residues. V was shortened by 2 bases and J by 9 bases, with 12 bases between the two germline ends. Germline V gene sequence: CDR1 SGHRS, CDR2 YFSETQ. This CDR3 is CASSFSGNGEQFF. The CDR3 coding sequence is TGCGCCAGCAGCTTTTCCGGGAACGGTGAGCAGTTCTTC.

This clone was detected once. This sequence joins TRBV30 and TRBJ1-1, with 7 bases aligning to TRBD1. The V gene end was trimmed by 1 base and the J gene end by 3 bases; junction bases not matched to a gene: 8. Per germline, CDR1 GTSNPN and CDR2 SVGIG (reference sequence). The CDR3 is 15 amino acids. The CDR3 nucleotides read TGTGCCTGGAGTGAACACAGGGGATCCCACACTGAAGCTTTCTTT. This encodes CAWSEHRGSHTEAFF.

This chain connects TRBV18 to TRBJ1-5; 8 nucleotides line up with TRBD1. The CDR3 runs 15 residues. Germline V lookup: CDR1 KGHSH, CDR2 LQKENI. Trimming cost V 11 bases and J 1 base; bases outside gene matches: 10. Here the CDR3 DNA reads TGTGCCTCGACGTACCAGGGGGCAAGCAATCAGCCCCAGCATTTT. It translates to CASTYQGASNQPQHF.

There are a few counts of this clone. The chain couples TRBV11-2 to TRBJ2-7; 9 nucleotides match TRBD1. Trimming cost V 4 bases and J 2 bases; bases outside gene matches: 9. Germline values: CDR1 SGHAT, CDR2 FQNNGV. This CDR3 has 16 residues. This chain's CDR3 is CASSSILTGGTYEQYF. The CDR3 DNA reads TGTGCCAGCAGCTCAATCCTGACAGGGGGTACCTACGAGCAGTACTTC.

The rearrangement links TRBV7-9 to TRBJ1-5; D remains ambiguous. CDR3 length: 14 amino acids. Between the trimmed V and J ends, which lost 1 base and 3 bases, there was a span of 7 bases. The V gene's germline CDR1 is SEHNR and CDR2 FQNEAQ (reference sequence). The CDR3 DNA sequence: TGTGCCAGCAGCTTAGGGGTCAACAATCAGCCCCAGCATTTT. This encodes CASSLGVNNQPQHF.

V gene TRBV30 combines with J gene TRBJ1-5; possible D gene TRBD1, 6 bases. The V gene's germline CDR1 is GTSNPN and CDR2 SVGIG (reference sequence). Deletions cut 0 bases from V and 1 base from J, with 16 bases between. This CDR3 comprises 17 residues. DNA of the CDR3: TGTGCCTGGAGTGTAAAAACCGGTCAGGGGAGCAATCAGCCCCAGCATTTT. This codes for CAWSVKTGQGSNQPQHF.

The chain couples TRBV15 to TRBJ2-5, with a weak D call TRBD1 (6 bases). V lost 3 bases and J 2 bases, leaving 19 bases between the germline ends. CDR1 is LNHNV, CDR2 YYDKDF, per germline (reference sequence). The CDR3 contains 17 residues. The CDR3 bases are TGTGCCACCAGCAGGCTCACAGGGACCCCCTATCAAGAGACCCAGTACTTC. This encodes CATSRLTGTPYQETQYF.

The rearrangement joins TRBV6-1 to TRBJ1-5, with no clear D. With 8 bases removed from V and 2 bases from J, the gap between germline ends came to 16 bases. The CDR3 totals 15 residues. Per the germline V gene, CDR1 is MNHNS and CDR2 is SASEGT. CDR3 residues: CASRPAGNRNQPQHF. DNA for the CDR3: TGTGCCAGCCGGCCCGCGGGGAACCGCAATCAGCCCCAGCATTTT.

This chain links TRBV18 with TRBJ2-7; weak D call: TRBD2 (7 bases). The germline V gene has CDR1 KGHSH and CDR2 LQKENI. V lost 6 bases and J 6 bases, leaving 18 bases between the germline ends. This CDR3 has 14 amino acids. CDR3 sequence reads: CASSTVGGVFEQYF. CDR3 sequence (DNA): TGTGCCAGCTCCACCGTAGGGGGGGTATTCGAGCAGTACTTC.

The rearrangement uses TRBV5-1 and TRBJ2-1; D gene unclear. This CDR3 contains 16 residues. Trimming shortened V by 0 bases and J by 0 bases, and 10 bases separated the two germline ends. Germline V gene lookup returns CDR1 SGHRS and CDR2 YFSETQ. In DNA form, the CDR3 reads TGCGCCAGCAGCTTGGCGCCGGGCGGCTCCTACAATGAGCAGTTCTTC. Amino acid sequence: CASSLAPGGSYNEQFF.